The subject of this entry is one TCR beta chain. Its antigen is currently unknown. The data originate from a study of blood T cells in healthy people across ages. Findings and limits, study-wide: TCR beta diversity, measured per million T cells, fell in a roughly linear way with age. Higher diversity and more naive CD4+ cells were features of long-lived donors, compared to aged donors.

Together with a sample-barcoded 5' primer, a J-beta primer mix was included in a second PCR lasting roughly 6 to 12 cycles. With 12 random nucleotides, a template-switch adaptor tagged each individual cDNA molecule. TCRdb used MiXCR to reprocess the 5' RACE reads, holding one entry per CDR3 protein. The table shows approximately 730,000 distinct CDR3 sequences, with 40% to 45% occurring only once. This CDR3 has 13 residues. Germline CDR1 and CDR2: SEHNR and FQNEAQ (reference sequence). V lost 5 bases to trimming and J lost 0 bases, with 8 bases between them. What was sequenced was blood. The source is a woman aged 55-70 years in good health. The genes are TRBV7-9 and TRBJ2-7; D unresolved. The CDR3 sequence is CASSRGVSYEQYF. CDR3 in DNA: TGTGCCAGCAGCCGTGGAGTCTCCTACGAGCAGTACTTC. Supplemented by reference TRBV7-9 and TRBJ2-7, the full variable domain reads DTGVSQNPRHKITKRGQNVTFRCDPISEHNRLYWYRQTLGQGPEFLTYFQNEAQLEKSRLLSDRFSAERPKGSFSTLEIQRTEQGDSAMYLCASSRGVSYEQYFGPGTRLTVT.